These 8 T cell receptor delta chains share one sample of origin, sequenced in a study of Vδ1+ human thymocytes. Extracted RNA was reverse transcribed into cDNA. Multiplex PCR used pooled V-gene forward primers and a constant-region reverse primer to amplify CDR3s. TCRdb reanalyzed the multiplex PCR reads using CATT. Of 20,000 to 25,000 delta-chain clones in the sample, roughly 8% were seen once. Study-wide results and limits: In the thymus, TRG and TRD repertoires looked highly polyclonal with Gaussian CDR3 lengths.

No antigen is known for these receptors. Sample: Vdelta1+ gamma-delta thymocytes from the thymus. Described subset: FACS-sorted CD3+ TCRalphabeta- TCRVdelta1+ TCRVdelta2- thymocytes. All receptors derive from a child younger than two who had congenital heart surgery.

This clone has just a few counts. This sequence joins TRDV1 and TRDJ1, with 11 bases lining up with TRDD3. CDR1 is TSWWSYY and CDR2 is QGS in the germline V gene. The CDR3 runs 24 residues. Losses at the gene ends were 1 base for V and 6 bases for J; bases not matched to a gene: 31. Written as DNA, the CDR3 is TGTGCTCTTGGGGAACGTTCAGTCTTCCTACGTCTCCTATTGGGGGATACGCATCACCATAAACTCATCTTT. Its translation: CALGERSVFLRLLLGDTHHHKLIF.

This clone turned up a few times. The chain has TRDV1 and TRDJ1; TRDD2 or TRDD3 may be the D gene (5 bases each). In germline, CDR1 is TSWWSYY, CDR2 QGS. This CDR3 contains 19 residues. V was cut by 1 base and J by 5 bases, with 26 bases left in between. In nucleotides, the CDR3 is TGTGCTCTTGGGGAACGGGGTTTCTTGTGCCTACTGGTGGGGGATAAACTCATCTTT. It yields the protein CALGERGFLCLLVGDKLIF.

This clone is medium-sized by share. The rearrangement uses TRAV29/DV5 and TRDJ1; D is undetermined. The CDR3 is 13 residues long. The germline V gene has CDR1 NSMFDY and CDR2 ISSIKDK. CDR3 residues: CAPSTGPPSKLIF. In nucleotides, the CDR3 is TGTGCCCCCTCTACAGGCCCACCCTCTAAACTCATCTTT.

The rearrangement joins TRDV1 to TRDJ1, with 9 bases aligning to TRDD2. Germline V lookup: CDR1 TSWWSYY, CDR2 QGS. V lost 1 base and J lost 2; bases outside the gene matches: 14. This CDR3 has 19 amino acids. CDR3 amino acids: CALGERGPSYVPETDKLIF. The CDR3 bases are TGTGCTCTTGGGGAACGGGGACCTTCCTACGTACCTGAGACCGATAAACTCATCTTT.

This clone turned up a few times. The rearrangement joins TRDV1 to TRDJ1; 13 bases line up with TRDD3. CDR3 length: 19 amino acids. Germline V gene lookup returns CDR1 TSWWSYY and CDR2 QGS. V lost 4 bases to trimming and J lost 0 bases; unmatched junction nucleotides: 11. This CDR3 is CALGVAYWGIRRYTDKLIF. The CDR3 DNA reads as TGTGCTCTTGGGGTTGCATACTGGGGGATACGGAGGTACACCGATAAACTCATCTTT.

Of note for this clone: An end of the junction does not agree with germline; a read error may underlie this. V gene TRDV1 combines with J gene TRDJ1; 9 nucleotides match TRDD2. Germline CDR1 reads TSWWSYY; CDR2 reads QGS. The CDR3 consists of 21 residues. DNA of the CDR3: TGTGCTCTTGGAGCCGCCTTCCTACGTTCGGTGGGTTGTGGGGACACCCATAAACTCATCTTT. Its protein product is CALGAAFLRSVGCGDTHKLIF.

This clone turned up a few times. The V call is TRDV1, the J call TRDJ1, with no clear D. The germline V and J ends were trimmed by 2 bases and 0 bases, with 10 bases remaining between them. The CDR3 spans 15 residues. Germline V gene data show CDR1 as TSWWSYY and CDR2 as QGS. CDR3 sequence: CALGERRRYTDKLIF. The CDR3 DNA reads as TGTGCTCTTGGGGAAAGGCGCCGGTACACCGATAAACTCATCTTT.

This clone has a handful of counts. The chain is built from TRDV1 and TRDJ4; TRDD3 matches at 8 bases. Germline trimming cut 2 bases from V and 3 bases from J; bases unmatched to any gene: 14. This CDR3 is built from 17 residues. Germline V gene sequence: CDR1 TSWWSYY, CDR2 QGS. Written as DNA, the CDR3 is TGTGCTCTTGGGGAAGGGACGGGGATACTCCCCCTAGGACCCCTGATCTTT. Translating gives CALGEGTGILPLGPLIF.